Listed here is a single T cell receptor (beta chain). The antigen remains unidentified. This entry belongs to a study of beta chain features in type 1 diabetes. On the study more broadly: Examination of sorted cells across all samples involved around 100,000,000 cells. Findings and caveats of the study: Reduced insertions and increased deletions marked VDJ junctions in type 1 diabetes patients.

All of the isolated RNA was reverse transcribed, so expressed TCRB transcripts were sequenced. Sequencing used immunoSEQ multiplex PCR; TCRdb keeps in-frame clones, though not all of them. The sample gives 200,000 to 250,000 clones, around 14% of which show up once; more than 0.02% is in the top ten. Germline V CDR1 and CDR2: SGHNT, YYREEE (reference sequence). The J segment lost 6 bases and the V segment lost 5 bases, leaving 10 bases of the junction unmatched. This CDR3 contains 15 residues. Sequences were obtained from naive CD4+ T cells from blood. This receptor was identified in a woman in her 40s in good health. The rearrangement joins TRBV5-4 to TRBJ2-7; 11 nucleotides agree with TRBD2. In DNA form, the CDR3 reads TGTGCCAGCAGTCCCGGGACTAGCGGACCCTTCGAGCAGTACTTC. Translation: CASSPGTSGPFEQYF.